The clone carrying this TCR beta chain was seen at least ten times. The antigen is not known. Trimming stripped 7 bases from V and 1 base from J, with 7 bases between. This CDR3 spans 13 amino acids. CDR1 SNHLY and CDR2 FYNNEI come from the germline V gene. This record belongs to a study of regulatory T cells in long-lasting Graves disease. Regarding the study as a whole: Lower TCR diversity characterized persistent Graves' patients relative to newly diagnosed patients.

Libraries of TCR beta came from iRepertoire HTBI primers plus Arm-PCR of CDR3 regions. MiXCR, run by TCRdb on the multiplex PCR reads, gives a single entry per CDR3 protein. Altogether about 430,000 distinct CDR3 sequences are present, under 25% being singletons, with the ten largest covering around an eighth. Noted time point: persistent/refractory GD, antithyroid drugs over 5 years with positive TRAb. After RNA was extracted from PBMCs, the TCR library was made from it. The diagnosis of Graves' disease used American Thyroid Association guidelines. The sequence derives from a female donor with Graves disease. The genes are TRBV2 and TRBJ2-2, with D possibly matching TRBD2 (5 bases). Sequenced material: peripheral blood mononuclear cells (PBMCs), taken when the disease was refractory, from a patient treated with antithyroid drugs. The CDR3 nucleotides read TGTGCCAGCACTCGGGGGAACACCGGGGAGCTGTTTTTT. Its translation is CASTRGNTGELFF.